The T cell receptor (beta chain) under discussion was sequenced for a study of PD-L1 blockade in urothelial cancer. Turning to the study itself: Across blood samples, T cells had a median count of 141,255.

Findings of the study overall: Expansion of tumor-associated blood clones at 3 weeks was greater in durable-benefit patients.

Time point described: peripheral blood 6 weeks after treatment start. A note on this clone: Its antigen remains unidentified.

TCRdb keeps only in-frame clones here, not all; method: immunoSEQ multiplex PCR. The sample has tens of thousands of clones, almost 90% seen once; the top ten hold approximately 10%. The specimen comprised PBMCs, sampled around atezolizumab (anti-PD-L1) treatment. This sequence was found in a man in his sixties with urothelial cancer.

In nucleotides, the CDR3 is TGCGCCAGCACATACGGGACAGGCAAAGCCGGGGAGCTGTTTTTT. It specifies CASTYGTGKAGELFF. The chain combines TRBV5-1 with TRBJ2-2; 8 bases are shared with TRBD1. Germline V gene lookup returns CDR1 SGHRS and CDR2 YFSETQ. CDR3 length equals 15 residues. V was pared by 6 bases and J by 6 bases, with 10 bases of the junction left unmatched.